This TCR beta chain is drawn from a study of blood T cell repertoires in COVID-19. Original data processing: Using reference gene primer amplification, nucleated cell counts were estimated. TCRdb's table, derived via immunoSEQ multiplex PCR, lists solely in-frame clones and lacks some. D and trimming were read from the DNA, whereas the V and J calls and clone size are those reported in that table. The sample yields about 160,000 clones, just under 85% seen once. This CDR3 spans 14 amino acids. Trimming pared 0 bases from V and 2 bases from J, leaving 10 bases between. Per the germline V gene, CDR1 is SQVTM and CDR2 is ANQGSEA.

V gene TRBV29-1 combines with J gene TRBJ1-2, with a possible D match to TRBD1 (5 bases). Sequenced sample: peripheral blood. This TCR came from a woman of 80 years or more with acute or convalescent COVID-19. The CDR3 nucleotides are TGCAGCGTTGAAGATTCAGGGCGGAACTATGGCTACACCTTC. Protein: CSVEDSGRNYGYTF.